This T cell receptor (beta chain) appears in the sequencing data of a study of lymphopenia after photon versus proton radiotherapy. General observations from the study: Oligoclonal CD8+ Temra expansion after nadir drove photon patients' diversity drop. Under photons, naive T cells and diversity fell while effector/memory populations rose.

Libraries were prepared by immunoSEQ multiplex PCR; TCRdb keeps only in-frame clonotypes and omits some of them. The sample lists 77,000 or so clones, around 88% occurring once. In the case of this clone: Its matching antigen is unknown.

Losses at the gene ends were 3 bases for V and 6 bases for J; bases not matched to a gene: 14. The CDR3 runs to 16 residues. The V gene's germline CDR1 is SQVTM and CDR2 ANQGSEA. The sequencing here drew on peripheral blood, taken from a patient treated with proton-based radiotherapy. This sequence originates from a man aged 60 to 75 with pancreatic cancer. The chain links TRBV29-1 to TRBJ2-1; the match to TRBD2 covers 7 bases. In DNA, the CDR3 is TGCAGCGTTGATAAAGGGGTTCGTGGGAGGGCCAATGAGCAGTTCTTC. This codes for CSVDKGVRGRANEQFF.